The clone carrying this TCR beta chain occurred many times. Antigen: not known. The record originates from a study of T-cell reconstitution after alpha-beta-depleted transplantation in children. General study results and limits: Reportedly, alpha-beta T cells present about two months post-transplant originated from several hundred expanded clones of graft origin. The study traced high day-60 TCRbeta diversity in some patients to surviving recipient T cells and thymic progenitors. From newly produced T cells came most of the T-cell counts and diversity one year after transplant.

Unique molecular identifiers were incorporated when the TCRbeta library was constructed. TCRdb re-analysed the PCR reads in MiXCR, keeping a single row per CDR3 protein. The sample yields 280,000 or so distinct CDR3 sequences, roughly 11% seen once. Sample: peripheral blood, taken 180 days after TCRalphabeta/CD19-depleted stem cell transplant. This clonotype was sampled from a male patient aged 2 to 10 who had a stem cell transplant for chronic granulomatous disease, so the T cells may come from the graft donor.

The CDR3 here is CSARRGHQDYGYTF. The CDR3 DNA sequence: TGCAGTGCTAGGAGGGGACACCAGGACTATGGCTACACCTTC. The chain uses TRBV20-1 and TRBJ1-2; possible D gene TRBD1, 6 bases. The germline V gene encodes CDR1 DFQATT and CDR2 SNEGSKA (reference sequence). V shed 3 bases and J shed 3 bases, with 14 bases lying between them. This CDR3 has 14 amino acids.